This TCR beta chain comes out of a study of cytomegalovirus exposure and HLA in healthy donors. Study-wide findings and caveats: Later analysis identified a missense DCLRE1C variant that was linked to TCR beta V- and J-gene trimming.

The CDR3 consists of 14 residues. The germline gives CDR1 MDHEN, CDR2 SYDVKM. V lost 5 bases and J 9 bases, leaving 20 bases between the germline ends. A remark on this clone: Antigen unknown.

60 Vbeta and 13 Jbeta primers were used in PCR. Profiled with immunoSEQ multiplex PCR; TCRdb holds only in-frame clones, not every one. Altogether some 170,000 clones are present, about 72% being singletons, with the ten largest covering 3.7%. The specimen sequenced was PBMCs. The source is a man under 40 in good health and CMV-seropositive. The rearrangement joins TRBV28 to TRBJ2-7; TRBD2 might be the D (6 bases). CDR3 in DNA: TGTGCCAGCAGTCCCGGGACTGGGGCGGGTGGGCAGTACTTC. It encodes CASSPGTGAGGQYF.